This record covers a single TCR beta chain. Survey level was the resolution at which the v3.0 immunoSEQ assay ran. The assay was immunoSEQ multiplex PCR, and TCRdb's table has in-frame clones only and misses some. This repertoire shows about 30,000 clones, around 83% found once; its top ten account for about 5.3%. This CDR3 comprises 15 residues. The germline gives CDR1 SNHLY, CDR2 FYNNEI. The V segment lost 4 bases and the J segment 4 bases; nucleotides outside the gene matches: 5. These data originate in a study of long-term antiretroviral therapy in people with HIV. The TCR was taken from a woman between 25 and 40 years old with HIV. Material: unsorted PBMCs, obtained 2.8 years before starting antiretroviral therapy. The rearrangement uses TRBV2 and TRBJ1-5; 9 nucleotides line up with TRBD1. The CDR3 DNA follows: TGTGCCAGCAGTGTGACAGGGGGTTTGAATCAGCCCCAGCATTTT. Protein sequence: CASSVTGGLNQPQHF.